A selection of T cell receptor beta chains follows, all from one sample in a study of early T cells in non-severe SARS-CoV-2 infection. Via MiXCR, TCRdb re-called the 5' RACE reads, giving one row per CDR3 protein. The data contain 55,000 to 80,000 distinct CDR3 sequences, about 12% of them singletons. Sequenced material: whole blood. These receptors all stem from an adult who was a healthcare worker with PCR-confirmed SARS-CoV-2 infection or an uninfected control (not recorded which). CDR3s include the opening cysteine and the closing phenylalanine or tryptophan. The D gene is left open where the match is weak. Not all rows give a size; the values are once, few, many and, for expanded clones, a class.

D: TRBD1; J: TRBJ1-5; V: TRBV12-3/TRBV12-4; size: few; CDR3: CASSPTGGNQPQHF; DNA: TGTGCCAGCAGTCCAACAGGGGGCAATCAGCCCCAGCATTTT
D: -; J: TRBJ2-6; V: TRBV28; size: many; CDR3: CASSLFLGLAGANVLTF; DNA: TGTGCCAGCAGTTTATTTCTAGGGCTAGCGGGGGCCAACGTCCTGACTTTC
D: -; J: TRBJ2-3; V: TRBV20-1; size: few; CDR3: CSARRAQGGPDTQYF; DNA: TGCAGTGCTAGACGGGCCCAGGGGGGCCCAGATACGCAGTATTTT
D: TRBD1; J: TRBJ1-2; V: TRBV19; size: -; CDR3: CASRNQGQGVGYTF; DNA: TGTGCCAGTAGAAACCAAGGACAGGGTGTCGGCTACACCTTC
D: -; J: TRBJ2-3; V: TRBV24-1; size: -; CDR3: CATSDRTFRADTQYF; DNA: TGTGCCACCAGTGATAGGACATTCCGTGCAGATACGCAGTATTTT
D: -; J: TRBJ2-4; V: TRBV7-9; size: many; CDR3: CASSPSTGSTAKNIQYF; DNA: TGTGCCAGCAGCCCATCTACAGGGTCCACGGCCAAAAACATTCAGTACTTC
D: -; J: TRBJ2-7; V: TRBV11-2; size: -; CDR3: CASSLGLGNGYEQYF; DNA: TGTGCCAGCAGCTTGGGGTTGGGGAACGGCTACGAGCAGTACTTC
D: -; J: TRBJ2-1; V: TRBV3-1; size: many; CDR3: CASSQYRSEQFF; DNA: TGTGCCAGCAGCCAATATCGGTCCGAGCAGTTCTTC
D: TRBD2; J: TRBJ2-7; V: TRBV9; size: many; CDR3: CASSGLAGTEQYF; DNA: TGTGCCAGCAGCGGACTAGCGGGGACCGAGCAGTACTTC
D: -; J: TRBJ1-3; V: TRBV6-5; size: -; CDR3: CASRRDGSSGNTIYF; DNA: TGTGCCAGCAGAAGGGACGGAAGCTCTGGAAACACCATATATTTT
D: -; J: TRBJ2-3; V: TRBV16; size: -; CDR3: CASSQSSIGDTQYF; DNA: TGTGCCAGCAGCCAATCGTCAATCGGAGATACGCAGTATTTT
D: TRBD2; J: TRBJ2-7; V: TRBV2; size: -; CDR3: CASRAERGNSYEQYF; DNA: TGTGCCAGCAGGGCCGAGCGGGGCAACTCCTACGAGCAGTACTTC
D: -; J: TRBJ2-5; V: TRBV6-2/TRBV6-3; size: many; CDR3: CASSARDTNRETQYF; DNA: TGTGCCAGCAGTGCTCGGGACACAAACCGAGAGACCCAGTACTTC
D: TRBD1; J: TRBJ2-1; V: TRBV18; size: few; CDR3: CASSPTGGREQFF; DNA: TGTGCCAGCTCACCGACAGGGGGAAGGGAGCAGTTCTTC
D: -; J: TRBJ2-1; V: TRBV20-1; size: many; CDR3: CSASWVADLYNEQFF; DNA: TGCAGTGCTTCCTGGGTAGCGGACCTCTACAATGAGCAGTTCTTC
D: TRBD2; J: TRBJ2-1; V: TRBV4-3; size: few; CDR3: CASSREWAGGEQFF; DNA: TGCGCCAGCAGCCGGGAGTGGGCGGGAGGTGAGCAGTTCTTC